The clone carrying this T cell receptor beta chain was recorded a few times. The antigen remains unidentified. The length of the CDR3 is 12 residues. Trimming took off 4 bases at V and 5 bases at J, with 8 bases between the two ends. Germline CDR1 KGHSH, CDR2 LQKENI. The PCR employed 60 Vbeta primers together with 13 Jbeta primers. Study processing details: It was a later analysis that counted 75 million to 90 million unique TCR beta chains, of which some 12 million were shared. TCRdb's copy holds only in-frame clones and misses some; the assay was immunoSEQ multiplex PCR. V, J and clone size reflect that table, while D and trimming were determined from the DNA. Here the sample spans about 190,000 clones, 60% to 80% being singletons. The data derive from a study of cytomegalovirus exposure and HLA in healthy donors. Whole-study findings and limits: Most TCRs appeared rarely, but some public TCRs recurred in many donors. Further analysis, carried out later, found HLA-associated TCR beta chains more clonally expanded than equally common other chains. Later analysis showed most CMV-associated TCR beta chains appearing HLA-restricted.

V is TRBV18 and J is TRBJ2-5; D remains ambiguous. Specimen: PBMCs. The origin of this receptor is a woman aged 30 to 39 in good health and CMV-seropositive. The CDR3 spells CASSRTQETQYF. CDR3 coding DNA: TGTGCCAGCTCACGTACCCAGGAGACCCAGTACTTC.